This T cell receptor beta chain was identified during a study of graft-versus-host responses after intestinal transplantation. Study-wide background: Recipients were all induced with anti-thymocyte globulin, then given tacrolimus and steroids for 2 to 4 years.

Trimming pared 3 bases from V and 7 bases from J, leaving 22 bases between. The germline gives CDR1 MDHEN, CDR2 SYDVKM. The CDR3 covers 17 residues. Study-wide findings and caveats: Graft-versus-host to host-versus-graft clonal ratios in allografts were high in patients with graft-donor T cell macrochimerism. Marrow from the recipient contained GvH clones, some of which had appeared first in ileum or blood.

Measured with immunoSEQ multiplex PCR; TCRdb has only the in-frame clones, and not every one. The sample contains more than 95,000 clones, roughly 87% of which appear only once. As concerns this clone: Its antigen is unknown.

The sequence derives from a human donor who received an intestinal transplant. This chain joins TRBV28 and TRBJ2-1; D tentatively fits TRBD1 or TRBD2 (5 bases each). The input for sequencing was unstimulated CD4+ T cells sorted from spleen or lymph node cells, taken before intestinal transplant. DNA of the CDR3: TGTGCCAGCAGTTTGGGTGGGGGAGACGGGGCTACAAATGAGCAGTTCTTC. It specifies CASSLGGGDGATNEQFF.